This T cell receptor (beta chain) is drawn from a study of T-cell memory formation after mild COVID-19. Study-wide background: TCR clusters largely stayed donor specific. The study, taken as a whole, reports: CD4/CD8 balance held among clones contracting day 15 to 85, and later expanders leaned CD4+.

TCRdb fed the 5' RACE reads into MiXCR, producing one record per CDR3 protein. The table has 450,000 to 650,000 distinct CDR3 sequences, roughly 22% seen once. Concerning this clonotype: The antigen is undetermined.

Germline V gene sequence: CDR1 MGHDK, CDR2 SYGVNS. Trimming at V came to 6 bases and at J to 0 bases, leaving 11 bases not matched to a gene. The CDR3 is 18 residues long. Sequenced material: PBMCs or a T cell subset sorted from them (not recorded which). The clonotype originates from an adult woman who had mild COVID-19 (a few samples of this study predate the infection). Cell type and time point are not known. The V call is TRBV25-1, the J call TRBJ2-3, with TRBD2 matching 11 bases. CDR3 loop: CASRPNPLAGESTDTQYF. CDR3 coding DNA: TGTGCCAGCAGACCCAATCCACTAGCGGGGGAGAGCACAGATACGCAGTATTTT.